This TCR beta chain was sequenced during a study of response to subunit inactivated influenza vaccine. With respect to this clonotype: The antigen is not known.

The CDR3 contains 14 residues. Trimming cost V 0 bases and J 2 bases, with 6 bases left between them. The germline V gene encodes CDR1 SGHAT and CDR2 FQNNGV. Study-wide results and limits: Authors suggested few new T cells are recruited by each seasonal influenza vaccination.

From the RT-PCR reads, TCRdb called clonotypes with MiXCR, one entry per CDR3 protein. The sample carries 700,000 to 800,000 distinct CDR3 sequences, about a fifth recorded once. This chain connects TRBV11-2 to TRBJ2-3, with D hard to call. The sequence derives from a man between 50 and 59 years old who received an inactivated influenza vaccine. The specimen comprised PBMCs from blood, sampled 5 to 6 days after vaccination. The CDR3 nucleotides read TGTGCCAGCAGCTTAGAGGACGCCACAGATACGCAGTATTTT. Translated, it gives CASSLEDATDTQYF. The full variable domain, completed using reference TRBV11-2 and TRBJ2-3, is EAGVAQSPRYKIIEKRQSVAFWCNPISGHATLYWYQQILGQGPKLLIQFQNNGVVDDSQLPKDRFSAERLKGVDSTLKIQPAKLEDSAVYLCASSLEDATDTQYFGPGTRLTVL.